The following is a T cell receptor (beta chain) sequence with its context. The antigen is not known. This entry comes from a study of identifying expanded T cells in peripheral blood. The table came from immunoSEQ multiplex PCR; TCRdb's copy has only in-frame clones and leaves some out. Of about 130,000 clones listed, less than 90% are singletons. During the collection period, no donor immune events like infections were recorded. Study-wide results and caveats: Technical replicates showed around 1.2 changed clones; two weeks about 16.4; four weeks 19. Variance in clone template counts between approximately two-week samples significantly increased with total template count across all healthy donors.

The CDR3 is made up of 13 amino acids. Trimming removed 6 bases from V and 8 bases from J; junction bases left unmatched: 6. Looked up from germline, CDR1 is KGHSH and CDR2 is LQKENI. The clonotype originates from a person aged 18 to 75 in good health. The V gene is TRBV18, the J gene TRBJ1-4; 7 positions agree with TRBD1. The sample taken for sequencing was blood. CDR3 amino acids: CASSTGTGEKLFF. The DNA for the CDR3 is TGTGCCAGCTCGACAGGGACTGGAGAAAAACTGTTTTTT.